What follows describes a single T cell receptor (beta chain). Its antigen is unidentified. One junction end disagrees with the germline gene, perhaps due to a read error. The data are from a study of glioma-infiltrating T cells. Overall study: Glioblastomas were WHO grade IV, sampled at first diagnosis; low-grade were grade II. Sequencing aimed for roughly 4.5- to 11-fold coverage of some 1.1 million peripheral T cells. Study-wide findings and caveats: Shared blood CDR3 signature motifs marked patients with low tissue-blood divergence. Gliomas, especially low-grade, showed above-expected tissue-blood divergence; non-neoplastic patients showed below.

This CDR3 contains 18 residues. Using RNA template, CDR3s of TCR alpha and beta were amplified with iRepertoire arm-PCR. TCRdb used MiXCR to reprocess the multiplex PCR reads, holding one entry per CDR3 protein. The top ten hold about 12% of the sample, which has fewer than 500,000 distinct CDR3 sequences, around 45% seen once. The sample comprised glioma tissue, nonneoplastic brain tissue, or PBMCs (not recorded which). V is TRBV12-3 or TRBV12-4 and J is TRBJ1-5; 7 nucleotides match TRBD1. The clonotype originates from a human donor with low-grade glioma or glioblastoma, undergoing nonglioma brain surgery, or in good health (not recorded which). The CDR3 reads CASSLVLWDRYSNQTQHF. The DNA of the CDR3 is TGTGCCAGCAGTTTAGTATTGTGGGACAGATATAGCAATCAGACCCAGCATTTT.